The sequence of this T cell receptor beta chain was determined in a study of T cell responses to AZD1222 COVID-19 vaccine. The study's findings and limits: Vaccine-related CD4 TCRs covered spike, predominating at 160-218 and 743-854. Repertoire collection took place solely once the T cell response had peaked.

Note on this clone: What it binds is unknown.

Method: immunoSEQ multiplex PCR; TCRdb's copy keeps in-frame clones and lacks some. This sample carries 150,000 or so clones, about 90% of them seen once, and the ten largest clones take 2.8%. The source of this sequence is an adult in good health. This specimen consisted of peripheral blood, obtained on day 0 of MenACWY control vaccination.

CDR3 sequence (DNA): TGTGCCTGGAGTGTAGAGGGGGGATGGGGGACCCAGTACTTC. Translating gives CAWSVEGGWGTQYF. The rearrangement joins TRBV30 to TRBJ2-5; D possibly matches TRBD1 or TRBD2 (6 bases each). Trimming pared 0 bases from V and 7 bases from J, leaving 15 bases between. CDR1 and CDR2 from the germline V gene are GTSNPN and SVGIG (reference sequence). This CDR3 spans 14 amino acids.